A selection of T cell receptor beta chains follows, all from one sample in a study of T cell changes during pregnancy in multiple sclerosis. The repertoire was sequenced with immunoSEQ multiplex PCR; TCRdb's copy has only in-frame clones and lacks some. The table shows just under 50,000 clones, with roughly 94% occurring only once. Sequenced material: CD4+ T cells from peripheral blood mononuclear cells, taken in the third trimester of pregnancy. These receptor sequences come from a female donor with multiple sclerosis, enrolled in a pregnancy study. Each CDR3 is given with its conserved first and last residue.

>TRBV20-1|TRBJ1-2
CSAPANYGYTF
>TRBV9|TRBJ2-1
CASSPGFNEQFF
>TRBV6-5|TRBJ1-1
CASSYSPVNTEAFF
>TRBV7-8|TRBJ1-1
CASSFPGENTEAFF
>TRBV2|TRBJ2-1
CASSVQGPEQFF
>TRBV5-4|TRBJ2-5
CASSLEARGRGRETQYF
>TRBV2|TRBJ2-7
CASSAYRELNEQYF
>TRBV2|TRBJ1-1
CASRGRTQNTEAFF
>TRBV7-9|TRBJ2-2
CASSWTGTSGRAGELFF
>TRBV28|TRBJ1-4
CASSPPGQGTWEKLFF
>TRBV6-1|TRBJ1-5
CASRQGNDQPQHF
>TRBV6-4|TRBJ2-1
CASSVAGDSYNEQFF
>TRBV5-6|TRBJ2-7
CASSQHAEQYF
>TRBV19|TRBJ1-1
CASTIVGGHEAFF
>TRBV4-3|TRBJ1-1
CASSQVAALNTEAFF
>TRBV9|TRBJ1-2
CASSPGDRGRDYGYTF
>TRBV5-6|TRBJ1-2
CASSLSPEGDGYTF
>TRBV5-6|TRBJ1-1
CASSLEPINTEAFF
>TRBV7-8|TRBJ2-2
CASSRRASGNTGELFF
>TRBV9|TRBJ2-3
CASSRDSNTQYF
>TRBV30|TRBJ2-2
CAWRERAYTGELFF
>TRBV19|TRBJ2-3
CASKRGSGESTDTQYF
>TRBV27|TRBJ1-1
CASSFSTGEAFF
>TRBV6-1|TRBJ2-2
CASSGSPYPRGGTGELFF
>TRBV18|TRBJ2-1
CASSRQAGGSSYNEQFF
>TRBV2|TRBJ2-1
CASSGTSGSSYNEQFF
>TRBV28|TRBJ2-3
CASSLPSRTDTQYF
>TRBV6-5|TRBJ1-2
CASSYAGEVGYTF
>TRBV29-1|TRBJ2-5
CSVEDLGLQPHQETQYF
>TRBV5-4|TRBJ2-6
CASSHSNSGANVLTF
>TRBV18|TRBJ2-5
CASSPQGGETQYF
>TRBV2|TRBJ2-7
CASLGQPLYEQHF
>TRBV7-2|TRBJ2-5
CASSVTGGGETQYF
>TRBV18|TRBJ1-1
CASSPGQNTEAFF
>TRBV2|TRBJ2-5
CASRADRLPLETQYF
>TRBV11-3|TRBJ2-3
CASSLGTGTDTDTQYF
>TRBV7-6|TRBJ2-7
CASSAGTVGYEQYF
>TRBV14|TRBJ1-1
CASSPLQRTGGGTEAFF
>TRBV5-1|TRBJ1-1
CASSLGTGKADTEAFF
>TRBV5-1|TRBJ2-1
CASSSTRGNEQFF
>TRBV5-4|TRBJ1-1
CASSGKGATGTEAFF
>TRBV21-1|TRBJ2-7
CASRIASPGEQYF
>TRBV10-3|TRBJ2-1
CAISARPTSGGYNEQFF
>TRBV5-1|TRBJ1-2
CASSTTGDHGYTF
>TRBV19|TRBJ1-5
CASSWDRLSRKPQHF